Following are 17 T cell receptor beta chains from one sample sequenced in a study of shared clonotypes between healthy human individuals. CD8 cells classed as naive were CD45RO-negative and positively selected for CCR7, excluding terminally differentiated effector memory CD45RA+ cells. Repertoires were generated with immunoSEQ multiplex PCR, while TCRdb's copy carries only in-frame clones and drops some. The profile shows about 2,100,000 clones, about 93% of them singletons. The source material was naive CD8+ T cells from PBMCs. Receptor source: a man between 18 and 35 years old in good health. Some clones in this sample may be carry-over from other donors' samples.

The rearrangement links TRBV9 to TRBJ2-5; TRBD1 matches 8 bases. The CDR3 runs to 16 residues. The V gene's germline CDR1 is SGDLS and CDR2 YYNGEE. Unmatched junction bases numbered 5, after V lost 0 bases and J lost 1 base. The CDR3 reads CASSVVDRGTQETQYF. In DNA, the CDR3 is TGTGCCAGCAGCGTAGTTGACAGGGGAACCCAAGAGACCCAGTACTTC.

V usage is TRBV27 and J usage is TRBJ2-7; perhaps D is TRBD1 or TRBD2 (5 bases each). V was shortened by 5 bases and J by 11 bases, with 19 bases between the two germline ends. This CDR3 spans 13 amino acids. Looked up from germline, CDR1 is MNHEY and CDR2 is SMNVEV (reference sequence). The CDR3 here is CASSTRPLGDKYF. The CDR3 DNA is TGTGCCAGCAGTACTCGCCCCCTGGGGGATAAGTACTTC.

The rearrangement joins TRBV29-1 to TRBJ2-6, with D possibly called TRBD1 or TRBD2 (6 bases each). CDR3 size: 11 residues. CDR1 and CDR2 from the germline V gene are SQVTM and ANQGSEA. The V end was cut by 3 bases, the J end by 17 bases, with 14 bases between. CDR3 sequence reads: CSVETGWGVTF. CDR3 nucleotide sequence: TGCAGCGTTGAGACAGGATGGGGGGTGACTTTC. Together with reference TRBV29-1 and TRBJ2-6, the CDR3 gives the full variable domain: SAVISQKPSRDICQRGTSLTIQCQVDSQVTMMFWYRQQPGQSLTLIATANQGSEATYESGFVIDKFPISRPNLTFSTLTVSNMSPEDSSIYLCSVETGWGVTFGAGSRLTVL.

In the case of this clone: Distinct nucleotide sequences in the sample also encode this CDR3. This chain uses TRBV5-1 with TRBJ2-7; TRBD2 agrees at 8 bases. The CDR3 runs to 14 residues. The V gene end was trimmed by 5 bases and the J gene end by 0 bases; junction bases not matched to a gene: 4. Germline CDR1 SGHRS, CDR2 YFSETQ. CDR3 region: CASRPSGSSYEQYF. CDR3 sequence (DNA): TGCGCCAGCAGACCAAGCGGGAGCTCCTACGAGCAGTACTTC.

Comment on this clone: The same CDR3 can be traced to other DNA sequences in this sample. V and J are TRBV27 and TRBJ2-7; D not resolved. Between the trimmed V and J ends, which lost 2 bases and 0 bases, there was a span of 8 bases. Germline values: CDR1 MNHEY, CDR2 SMNVEV (reference sequence). CDR3 length: 14 residues. CDR3 protein: CASSLAGYSYEQYF. The CDR3 DNA is TGTGCCAGCAGTTTAGCAGGTTACTCCTACGAGCAGTACTTC.

This chain links TRBV5-6 with TRBJ2-6, with D perhaps matching TRBD1 (5 bases). The germline CDR1 and CDR2 sequences are SGHDT and YYEEEE. V was trimmed by 7 bases and J by 2 bases, leaving 16 bases between them. This CDR3 has 16 amino acids. CDR3 in amino acids: CASDGALDAGANVLTF. The CDR3, as DNA: TGTGCCAGCGATGGGGCGCTTGATGCTGGGGCCAACGTCCTGACTTTC.

The table lists this clone with a few counts. The genes are TRBV7-3 and TRBJ2-5; a weak D match, TRBD2 (6 bases). Trimming cost V 1 base and J 3 bases, with 9 bases left between them. The germline CDR1 and CDR2 sequences are SGHTA and FQGTGA. CDR3 length: 14 residues. As DNA, the CDR3 is TGTGCCAGCAGCTTAAATTCGGGAGAAGAGACCCAGTACTTC. Its translation is CASSLNSGEETQYF.

The chain employs TRBV27 and TRBJ1-5; no clear D. The CDR3 length is 15 residues. Trimming took 8 bases from V and 2 from J, leaving 16 bases between them. The germline CDR1 and CDR2 sequences are MNHEY and SMNVEV (reference sequence). The CDR3 DNA follows: TGTGCCAGCGCCCGTGGAGGGAGGGGCAATCAGCCCCAGCATTTT. Protein: CASARGGRGNQPQHF.

V usage is TRBV12-5 and J usage is TRBJ1-1; D might be TRBD1 (5 bases). Germline V gives CDR1 LGHNT, CDR2 FRNRAP. This CDR3 has 14 residues. Trimming pared 1 base from V and 4 bases from J, leaving 10 bases between. The CDR3 region has the DNA TGTGCTAGTGGTTTGGGTGGGGGGTTCACTGAAGCTTTCTTT. It encodes CASGLGGGFTEAFF.

The chain couples TRBV27 to TRBJ2-1; D uncertain. Trimming took 5 bases from V and 4 from J, leaving 9 bases between them. CDR3 length: 13 amino acids. The germline V gene encodes CDR1 MNHEY and CDR2 SMNVEV (reference sequence). The DNA for the CDR3 is TGTGCCAGCAGTCCCAAGACTTACAATGAGCAGTTCTTC. It yields the protein CASSPKTYNEQFF.

The gene calls are TRBV7-9 and TRBJ2-5; D remains unclear. The CDR3 covers 15 residues. V was cut by 3 bases and J by 4 bases, with 15 bases left in between. CDR1 and CDR2 from the germline V gene are SEHNR and FQNEAQ (reference sequence). CDR3 sequence reads: CASSFVTTFLETQYF. The CDR3 DNA reads as TGTGCCAGCAGCTTCGTGACGACATTTTTAGAGACCCAGTACTTC. The whole variable domain, remainder taken from reference TRBV7-9 and TRBJ2-5, is DTGVSQNPRHKITKRGQNVTFRCDPISEHNRLYWYRQTLGQGPEFLTYFQNEAQLEKSRLLSDRFSAERPKGSFSTLEIQRTEQGDSAMYLCASSFVTTFLETQYFGPGTRLLVL.

The V gene is TRBV9, the J gene TRBJ2-1; D perhaps matches TRBD2 (6 bases). CDR3 length: 16 amino acids. Germline V lookup: CDR1 SGDLS, CDR2 YYNGEE. The ends were cut back, 0 bases at V and 5 bases at J, with 15 bases in the middle. CDR3 DNA sequence: TGTGCCAGCAGCGTAGATCGGCTAGCGAGAGACAATGAGCAGTTCTTC. It specifies CASSVDRLARDNEQFF. The entire variable domain, with the rest obtained from reference TRBV9 and TRBJ2-1, is as follows: DSGVTQTPKHLITATGQRVTLRCSPRSGDLSVYWYQQSLDQGLQFLIQYYNGEERAKGNILERFSAQQFPDLHSELNLSSLELGDSALYFCASSVDRLARDNEQFFGPGTRLTVL.

The CDR3 bases are TGTGCCAGCAGCCTAGGACAGGGCCCATATGGCTACACCTTC. Encoded protein: CASSLGQGPYGYTF. The chain recombines TRBV5-8 with TRBJ1-2; 8 nucleotides match TRBD1. The CDR3 has 14 amino acids. The ends lost 4 bases at V and 5 bases at J; junction bases unmatched: 7. CDR1 SGHTS and CDR2 YDEGEE come from the germline V gene.

This rearrangement joins TRBV6-1 to TRBJ1-5, with D perhaps matching TRBD1 (5 bases). This CDR3 spans 13 amino acids. Looked up from germline, CDR1 is MNHNS and CDR2 is SASEGT. Deletions cut 6 bases from V and 4 bases from J, with 10 bases between. The CDR3 sequence is CASRQAGNQPQHF. For the CDR3, the DNA is TGTGCCAGCAGACAGGCGGGTAATCAGCCCCAGCATTTT.

J is TRBJ2-7 and V is TRBV5-1; D is uncertain. V gave up 0 bases and J gave up 1 base, with 11 bases separating them. The CDR3 is 15 amino acids. Germline CDR1 and CDR2: SGHRS and YFSETQ. CDR3 in amino acids: CASSLGVPRSYEQYF. The CDR3 DNA sequence: TGCGCCAGCAGCTTGGGGGTGCCTAGGTCCTACGAGCAGTACTTC. Combining the CDR3 with reference TRBV5-1 and TRBJ2-7 gives the whole variable domain KAGVTQTPRYLIKTRGQQVTLSCSPISGHRSVSWYQQTPGQGLQFLFEYFSETQRNKGNFPGRFSGRQFSNSRSEMNVSTLELGDSALYLCASSLGVPRSYEQYFGPGTRLTVT.

V is TRBV2 and J is TRBJ1-4, with 7 bases aligning to TRBD1. The CDR3 runs to 13 residues. Germline lookup yields CDR1 SNHLY and CDR2 FYNNEI. J gave up 7 bases and V 6 bases, and 5 bases lay outside the gene matches. The CDR3 coding sequence is TGTGCCAGCAGAGGGACAGACGGTGAAAAACTGTTTTTT. Translation: CASRGTDGEKLFF.

The chain recombines TRBV9 with TRBJ1-2; no reliable D call. Germline CDR1 and CDR2: SGDLS and YYNGEE. The germline V and J ends were trimmed by 0 bases and 4 bases, with 13 bases remaining between them. The CDR3 covers 15 residues. The chain's CDR3 is CASSVAVEGTYGYTF. In DNA form, the CDR3 reads TGTGCCAGCAGCGTAGCGGTAGAGGGCACCTATGGCTACACCTTC.